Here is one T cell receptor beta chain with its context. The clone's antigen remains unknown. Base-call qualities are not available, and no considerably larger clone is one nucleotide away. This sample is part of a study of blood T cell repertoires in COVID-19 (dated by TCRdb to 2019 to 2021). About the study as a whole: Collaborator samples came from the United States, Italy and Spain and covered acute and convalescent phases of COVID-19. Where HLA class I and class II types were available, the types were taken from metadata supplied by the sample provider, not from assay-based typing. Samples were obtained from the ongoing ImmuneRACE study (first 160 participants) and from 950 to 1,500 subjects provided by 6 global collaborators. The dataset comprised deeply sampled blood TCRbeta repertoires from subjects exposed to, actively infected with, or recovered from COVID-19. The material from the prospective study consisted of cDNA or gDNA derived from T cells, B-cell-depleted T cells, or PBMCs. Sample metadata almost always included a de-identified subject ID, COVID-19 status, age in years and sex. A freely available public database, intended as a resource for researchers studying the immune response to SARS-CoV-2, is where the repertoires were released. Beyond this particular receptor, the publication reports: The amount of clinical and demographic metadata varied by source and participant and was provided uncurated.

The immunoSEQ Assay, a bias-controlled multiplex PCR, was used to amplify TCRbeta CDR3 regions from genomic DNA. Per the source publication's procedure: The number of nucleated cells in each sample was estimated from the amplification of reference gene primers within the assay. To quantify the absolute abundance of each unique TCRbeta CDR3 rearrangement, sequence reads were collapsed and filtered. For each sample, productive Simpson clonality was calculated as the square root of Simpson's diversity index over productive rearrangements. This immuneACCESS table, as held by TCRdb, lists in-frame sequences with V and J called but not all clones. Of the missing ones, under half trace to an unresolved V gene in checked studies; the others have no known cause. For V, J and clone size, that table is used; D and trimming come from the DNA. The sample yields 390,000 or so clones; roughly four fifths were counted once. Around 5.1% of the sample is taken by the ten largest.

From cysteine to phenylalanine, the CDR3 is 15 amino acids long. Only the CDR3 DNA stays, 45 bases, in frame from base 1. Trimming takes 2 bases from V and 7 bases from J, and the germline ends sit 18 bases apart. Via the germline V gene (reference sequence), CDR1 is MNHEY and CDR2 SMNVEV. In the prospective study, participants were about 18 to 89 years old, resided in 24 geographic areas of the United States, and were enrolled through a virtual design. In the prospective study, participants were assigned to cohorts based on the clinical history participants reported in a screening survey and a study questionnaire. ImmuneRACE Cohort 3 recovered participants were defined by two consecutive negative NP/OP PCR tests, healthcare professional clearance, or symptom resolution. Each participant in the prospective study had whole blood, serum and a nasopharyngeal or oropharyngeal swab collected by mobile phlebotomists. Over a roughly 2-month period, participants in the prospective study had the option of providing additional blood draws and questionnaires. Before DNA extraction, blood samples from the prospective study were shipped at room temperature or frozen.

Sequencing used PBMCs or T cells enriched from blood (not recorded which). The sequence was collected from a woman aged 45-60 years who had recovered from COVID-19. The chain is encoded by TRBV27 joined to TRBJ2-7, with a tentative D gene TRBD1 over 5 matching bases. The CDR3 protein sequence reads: CASSLLQTAVREQYF. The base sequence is TGTGCCAGCAGTTTACTCCAGACAGCTGTACGAGAGCAGTACTTC.